This T cell receptor beta chain was recovered during a study of neurological immune-mediated disorders. Deletions cut 4 bases from V and 2 bases from J, with 16 bases between. CDR3 length: 15 residues. Germline V lookup: CDR1 SGHRS, CDR2 YFSETQ. One entry per CDR3 protein results from TCRdb running MiXCR on the 5' RACE reads. The sample carries approximately 59,000 distinct CDR3 sequences, roughly 4.9% recorded once. This clonotype has ten or more counts. The sequence was collected from a human donor with multiple sclerosis. The donor label of this sample is uncertain. Sequences were obtained from PBMCs. This rearrangement joins TRBV5-1 to TRBJ2-7, with D perhaps matching TRBD1 (5 bases). The CDR3 coding sequence is TGCGCCAGCAGCCGGTCATCGGACACGGCCTACGAGCAGTACTTC. Translated, it gives CASSRSSDTAYEQYF. Together with reference TRBV5-1 and TRBJ2-7, the CDR3 gives the full variable domain: KAGVTQTPRYLIKTRGQQVTLSCSPISGHRSVSWYQQTPGQGLQFLFEYFSETQRNKGNFPGRFSGRQFSNSRSEMNVSTLELGDSALYLCASSRSSDTAYEQYFGPGTRLTVT.